Sequencing of this T cell receptor (beta chain) was carried out in a study of identical twins. All donors comprised healthy Caucasians. Unique molecular identifiers were in the cDNA, with template-switch universal primer binding. Each CDR3 protein gets one entry after TCRdb re-called the 5' RACE reads with MiXCR. The data hold 500,000 or so distinct CDR3 sequences, with roughly an eighth observed a single time. The study's findings and limits: With beta out-of-frame sequences, excess sharing by twins was weaker. Analyses of zero insertions could, in part, be confounded by invariant MAIT and iNKT cells.

The V and J ends lost 4 bases and 7 bases, in that order; junction bases with no gene match: 10. The germline V gene encodes CDR1 KGHDR and CDR2 SFDVKD. The CDR3 totals 16 residues. To note about this clonotype: Its antigen remains unidentified.

These data were also filed under a second study, of yellow fever vaccine responses in identical twins.

The chain recombines TRBV24-1 with TRBJ2-3, with 10 positions matching TRBD2. Source material: CD4+ T cells sorted from blood. This clonotype originated in a woman aged 18-29 years in good health. CDR3: CATSEGFSGGTYTQYF. As DNA, the CDR3 is TGTGCCACCAGTGAAGGGTTTAGCGGGGGGACCTATACGCAGTATTTT.